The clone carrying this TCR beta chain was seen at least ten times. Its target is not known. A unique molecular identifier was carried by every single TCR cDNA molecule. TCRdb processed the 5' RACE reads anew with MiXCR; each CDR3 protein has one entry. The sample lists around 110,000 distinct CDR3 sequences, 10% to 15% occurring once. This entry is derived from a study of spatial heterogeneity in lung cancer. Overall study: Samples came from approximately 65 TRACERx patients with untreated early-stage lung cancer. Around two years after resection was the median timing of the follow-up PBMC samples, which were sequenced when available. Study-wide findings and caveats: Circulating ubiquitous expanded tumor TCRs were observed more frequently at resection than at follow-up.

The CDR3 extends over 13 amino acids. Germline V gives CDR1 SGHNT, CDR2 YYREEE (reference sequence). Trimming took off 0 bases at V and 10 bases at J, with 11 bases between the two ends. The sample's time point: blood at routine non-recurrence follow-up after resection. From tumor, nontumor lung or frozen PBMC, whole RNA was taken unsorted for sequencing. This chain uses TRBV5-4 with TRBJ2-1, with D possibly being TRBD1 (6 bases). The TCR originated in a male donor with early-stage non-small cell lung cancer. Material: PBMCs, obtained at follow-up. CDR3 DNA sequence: TGTGCCAGCAGCTTGGAGGGGGATCGAGAGCAGTTCTTC. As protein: CASSLEGDREQFF.